These 5 T cell receptor beta chains were all obtained from the same sample, sequenced in a study of identical twins. TCRdb ran MiXCR on the 5' RACE reads and lists one entry per CDR3 protein. The sample contains a few hundred thousand distinct CDR3 sequences, approximately 14% of which appear only once. The same sample was also studied in work on yellow fever vaccine responses in identical twins.

The sequenced sample consisted of CD4+ T cells sorted from blood. These receptors originate from a woman in her late teens or twenties in good health.

This clonotype was counted only a few times. The chain combines TRBV7-8 with TRBJ1-2, with TRBD1 matching 7 bases. The CDR3 extends over 16 amino acids. Trimming at V came to 4 bases and at J to 7 bases, leaving 15 bases not matched to a gene. CDR1 is SGHVS, CDR2 FQNEAQ, per germline. For the CDR3, the DNA is TGTGCCAGCAGCTCAAGATCCCGAGGAGGGGGCACTGGCTACACCTTC. Its translation: CASSSRSRGGGTGYTF.

The chain's CDR3 is CSASPAGTSGGNEQFF. As DNA, the CDR3 is TGCAGTGCTAGCCCAGCCGGGACTAGCGGGGGGAATGAGCAGTTCTTC. V gene TRBV20-1 combines with J gene TRBJ2-1, with 15 bases fitting TRBD2. The CDR3 totals 16 residues. Germline CDR1 and CDR2: DFQATT and SNEGSKA (reference sequence). Germline trimming cut 3 bases from V and 7 bases from J; bases unmatched to any gene: 7.

This clonotype was detected a few times. The chain combines TRBV3-1 with TRBJ2-1; D remains ambiguous. Per the germline V gene, CDR1 is LGHDT and CDR2 is YNNKEL (reference sequence). Trimming took 1 base from V and 0 from J, leaving 13 bases between them. The CDR3 is 17 amino acids. The CDR3 protein is CASSQVPIGSSYNEQFF. DNA of the CDR3: TGTGCCAGCAGCCAAGTACCTATCGGTAGCTCCTACAATGAGCAGTTCTTC.

This clonotype was seen at least ten times. V gene TRBV6-5 combines with J gene TRBJ2-5; unclear D gene. Germline V gives CDR1 MNHEY, CDR2 SVGAGI. The CDR3 contains 12 residues. The ends were cut back, 2 bases at V and 4 bases at J, with 5 bases in the middle. The CDR3 loop is CASSYVGETQYF. CDR3 DNA: TGTGCCAGCAGTTACGTCGGAGAGACCCAGTACTTC.

The rearrangement joins TRBV25-1 to TRBJ2-7, with D maybe TRBD2 (5 bases). Germline V gene data show CDR1 as MGHDK and CDR2 as SYGVNS. The germline V and J ends were trimmed by 4 bases and 3 bases, with 13 bases remaining between them. The CDR3 spans 14 residues. CDR3 DNA: TGTGCCAGCAGTGCGAATCCCGGGATCTACGAGCAGTACTTC. This translates into CASSANPGIYEQYF.